These T cell receptor beta chains were read from a single sample in a study of a mutant IDH1 vaccine in newly diagnosed glioma. Their recognized antigens are unknown. Produced via immunoSEQ multiplex PCR; TCRdb's table is partial and in-frame only. The table lists fewer than 85,000 clones, over 75% of them singletons, with under 6.5% in the top ten. The sequencing here drew on PBMCs, taken from a glioma patient whose treatment included an IDH1 peptide vaccine. Receptors were obtained from a man in his forties or fifties with glioma. CDR3s include the opening cysteine and the closing phenylalanine or tryptophan. The order of the fields is J gene, D gene, V gene, clone size, CDR3 protein, CDR3 DNA. D genes are given only for firm matches. Some rows have no size entry. The others give once, few or many, or a class for an expanded clone.

J gene: TRBJ2-1; D gene: .; V gene: TRBV7-2; clone size: once; CDR3 protein: CASSLRSRVSYNEQFF; CDR3 DNA: TGTGCCAGCAGCTTAAGGTCGCGGGTATCCTACAATGAGCAGTTCTTC
J gene: TRBJ2-5; D gene: .; V gene: TRBV28; clone size: .; CDR3 protein: CASRETSKETQYF; CDR3 DNA: TGTGCCAGCAGGGAGACTAGTAAGGAGACCCAGTACTTC
J gene: TRBJ2-3; D gene: TRBD2; V gene: TRBV6-6; clone size: .; CDR3 protein: CASSVTSGGSDTQYF; CDR3 DNA: TGTGCCAGCAGCGTGACTAGCGGCGGTTCAGATACGCAGTATTTT
J gene: TRBJ2-3; D gene: .; V gene: TRBV10-3; clone size: .; CDR3 protein: CAISARESPSPDTQYF; CDR3 DNA: TGTGCCATCAGTGCACGGGAATCCCCCTCCCCAGATACGCAGTATTTT
J gene: TRBJ1-3; D gene: .; V gene: TRBV7-8; clone size: .; CDR3 protein: CASSLAGSGNTIYF; CDR3 DNA: TGTGCCAGCAGCTTAGCCGGATCCGGAAACACCATATATTTT
J gene: TRBJ2-5; D gene: .; V gene: TRBV6-5; clone size: .; CDR3 protein: CASSYSTGLQETQYF; CDR3 DNA: TGTGCCAGCAGTTACTCCACAGGGTTACAAGAGACCCAGTACTTC
J gene: TRBJ2-3; D gene: TRBD1; V gene: TRBV7-9; clone size: .; CDR3 protein: CASSRTGGKDTQYF; CDR3 DNA: TGTGCCAGCAGCCGGACAGGGGGCAAAGATACGCAGTATTTT
J gene: TRBJ2-7; D gene: .; V gene: TRBV10-3; clone size: .; CDR3 protein: CAIRDNNYEQYF; CDR3 DNA: TGTGCCATCAGAGACAACAACTACGAGCAGTACTTC
J gene: TRBJ2-2; D gene: .; V gene: TRBV5-1; clone size: .; CDR3 protein: CASSLAGGGTGELFF; CDR3 DNA: TGCGCCAGCAGCTTGGCTGGGGGCGGAACCGGGGAGCTGTTTTTT
J gene: TRBJ2-3; D gene: TRBD2; V gene: TRBV4-3; clone size: .; CDR3 protein: CASSQGPLREGTDTQYF; CDR3 DNA: TGCGCCAGCAGCCAAGGGCCTTTGCGGGAGGGCACAGATACGCAGTATTTT
J gene: TRBJ1-1; D gene: TRBD1; V gene: TRBV13; clone size: once; CDR3 protein: CASSRGGMNTEAFF; CDR3 DNA: TGTGCCAGCAGCCGAGGGGGCATGAACACTGAAGCTTTCTTT
J gene: TRBJ1-2; D gene: TRBD1; V gene: TRBV27; clone size: .; CDR3 protein: CASSFSGQGGGYTF; CDR3 DNA: TGTGCCAGCAGTTTTTCGGGACAGGGGGGAGGCTACACCTTC
J gene: TRBJ2-5; D gene: TRBD2; V gene: TRBV19; clone size: .; CDR3 protein: CASRGTSDRETQYF; CDR3 DNA: TGTGCCAGTAGAGGGACTAGCGATAGGGAGACCCAGTACTTC
J gene: TRBJ2-2; D gene: .; V gene: TRBV11-3; clone size: .; CDR3 protein: CASSLGTGNTGELFF; CDR3 DNA: TGTGCCAGCAGCTTGGGAACCGGGAACACCGGGGAGCTGTTTTTT
J gene: TRBJ2-3; D gene: TRBD2; V gene: TRBV6-5; clone size: .; CDR3 protein: CASSSLREGPDTQYF; CDR3 DNA: TGTGCCAGCAGCTCTCTGAGGGAGGGCCCAGATACGCAGTATTTT
J gene: TRBJ1-6; D gene: .; V gene: TRBV2; clone size: .; CDR3 protein: CASTRQQNNSPLHF; CDR3 DNA: TGTGCCAGCACCCGGCAGCAAAATAATTCACCCCTCCACTTT
J gene: TRBJ1-6; D gene: .; V gene: TRBV10-3; clone size: few; CDR3 protein: CAISDLRSTYNSPLHF; CDR3 DNA: TGTGCCATCAGTGATCTACGATCTACCTATAATTCACCCCTCCACTTT
J gene: TRBJ2-5; D gene: TRBD2; V gene: TRBV19; clone size: once; CDR3 protein: CASSTKRGGGETQYF; CDR3 DNA: TGTGCCAGTAGTACAAAGCGGGGAGGTGGAGAGACCCAGTACTTC
J gene: TRBJ1-5; D gene: .; V gene: TRBV5-4; clone size: few; CDR3 protein: CASSLDRDNQPQHF; CDR3 DNA: TGTGCCAGCAGCTTGGACAGGGACAATCAGCCCCAGCATTTT
J gene: TRBJ2-7; D gene: .; V gene: TRBV18; clone size: .; CDR3 protein: CASSPPAGEYEQYF; CDR3 DNA: TGTGCCAGCTCACCCCCAGCAGGGGAATACGAGCAGTACTTC
J gene: TRBJ1-2; D gene: .; V gene: TRBV7-2; clone size: .; CDR3 protein: CASSPTSYGYTF; CDR3 DNA: TGTGCCAGCAGCCCGACTTCCTATGGCTACACCTTC
J gene: TRBJ2-2; D gene: .; V gene: TRBV5-1; clone size: .; CDR3 protein: CASSSGYQGGELFF; CDR3 DNA: TGCGCCAGCAGCTCGGGATACCAGGGCGGGGAGCTGTTTTTT
J gene: TRBJ1-1; D gene: .; V gene: TRBV9; clone size: .; CDR3 protein: CASSYGGAATEAFF; CDR3 DNA: TGTGCCAGCAGCTATGGTGGGGCGGCGACTGAAGCTTTCTTT
J gene: TRBJ2-7; D gene: TRBD2; V gene: TRBV5-1; clone size: few; CDR3 protein: CASSLDGGVYEQYF; CDR3 DNA: TGCGCCAGCAGCTTGGATGGGGGGGTCTACGAGCAGTACTTC
J gene: TRBJ2-2; D gene: TRBD1; V gene: TRBV2; clone size: .; CDR3 protein: CASSPRDRGVGGELFF; CDR3 DNA: TGTGCCAGCAGTCCCCGGGACAGGGGAGTGGGTGGGGAGCTGTTTTTT
J gene: TRBJ2-7; D gene: .; V gene: TRBV11-2; clone size: .; CDR3 protein: CASSPNWTPIF; CDR3 DNA: TGTGCCAGCAGCCCAAACTGGACACCTATCTTC
J gene: TRBJ2-3; D gene: .; V gene: TRBV7-6; clone size: .; CDR3 protein: CASSLLVSTDTQYF; CDR3 DNA: TGTGCCAGCAGCTTACTGGTCAGCACAGATACGCAGTATTTT
J gene: TRBJ2-1; D gene: TRBD2; V gene: TRBV5-4; clone size: once; CDR3 protein: CASSPPGDYSYNEQFF; CDR3 DNA: TGTGCCAGCAGCCCCCCCGGGGACTACTCCTACAATGAGCAGTTCTTC
J gene: TRBJ1-5; D gene: .; V gene: TRBV18; clone size: .; CDR3 protein: CASSPRTATTKEPQHF; CDR3 DNA: TGTGCCAGCTCACCGCGGACGGCCACCACCAAGGAACCCCAGCATTTT
J gene: TRBJ1-4; D gene: .; V gene: TRBV9; clone size: few; CDR3 protein: CASGEGGANEKLFF; CDR3 DNA: TGTGCCAGCGGAGAGGGAGGGGCTAATGAAAAACTGTTTTTT
J gene: TRBJ1-1; D gene: .; V gene: TRBV27; clone size: .; CDR3 protein: CASSLSWKTTEAFF; CDR3 DNA: TGTGCCAGCAGTTTAAGTTGGAAAACCACTGAAGCTTTCTTT
J gene: TRBJ1-2; D gene: TRBD1; V gene: TRBV19; clone size: few; CDR3 protein: CASSFLLPGQNYGYTF; CDR3 DNA: TGTGCCAGTAGTTTCCTCCTCCCGGGACAGAACTATGGCTACACCTTC
J gene: TRBJ1-2; D gene: .; V gene: TRBV7-9; clone size: .; CDR3 protein: CASSLGDKGTNYGYTF; CDR3 DNA: TGTGCCAGCAGCTTAGGGGACAAGGGGACTAACTATGGCTACACCTTC
J gene: TRBJ2-1; D gene: .; V gene: TRBV6-1; clone size: once; CDR3 protein: CASSVGLGGWNEQFF; CDR3 DNA: TGTGCCAGCAGTGTTGGGCTTGGGGGATGGAATGAGCAGTTCTTC
J gene: TRBJ2-7; D gene: .; V gene: TRBV9; clone size: .; CDR3 protein: CASSGIGGEQYF; CDR3 DNA: TGTGCCAGCAGCGGCATCGGGGGCGAGCAGTACTTC
J gene: TRBJ1-5; D gene: TRBD1; V gene: TRBV6-1; clone size: few; CDR3 protein: CTSAPGGQIIRPQHF; CDR3 DNA: TGTACCAGCGCACCCGGGGGACAGATAATTCGGCCCCAGCATTTT
J gene: TRBJ2-7; D gene: TRBD2; V gene: TRBV4-2; clone size: .; CDR3 protein: CASSPTSSGSPYEQYF; CDR3 DNA: TGTGCCAGCAGCCCAACTTCTAGCGGGAGTCCCTACGAGCAGTACTTC
J gene: TRBJ2-4; D gene: .; V gene: TRBV7-8; clone size: .; CDR3 protein: CASSLVSTLRNIQYF; CDR3 DNA: TGTGCCAGCAGCTTAGTATCGACATTACGAAACATTCAGTACTTC
J gene: TRBJ2-5; D gene: TRBD2; V gene: TRBV18; clone size: once; CDR3 protein: CASSVGTKETQYF; CDR3 DNA: TGTGCCAGCTCCGTCGGGACTAAAGAGACCCAGTACTTC
J gene: TRBJ2-5; D gene: .; V gene: TRBV5-1; clone size: .; CDR3 protein: CASSLNQAKSGETQYF; CDR3 DNA: TGCGCCAGCAGCTTGAATCAGGCTAAAAGTGGGGAGACCCAGTACTTC
J gene: TRBJ2-3; D gene: .; V gene: TRBV28; clone size: few; CDR3 protein: CASSQGTAAGDTQYF; CDR3 DNA: TGTGCCAGCAGCCAAGGGACGGCGGCAGGGGATACGCAGTATTTT
J gene: TRBJ2-1; D gene: TRBD2; V gene: TRBV4-2; clone size: .; CDR3 protein: CASSQSSQTSQYEQFF; CDR3 DNA: TGTGCCAGCAGCCAATCATCCCAGACTAGCCAATATGAGCAGTTCTTC
J gene: TRBJ1-1; D gene: TRBD1; V gene: TRBV5-6; clone size: once; CDR3 protein: CASSRGQGTTEAFF; CDR3 DNA: TGTGCCAGCAGCCGAGGACAGGGAACCACTGAAGCTTTCTTT
J gene: TRBJ2-5; D gene: .; V gene: TRBV15; clone size: .; CDR3 protein: CATSRDPRTQYF; CDR3 DNA: TGTGCCACCAGCAGAGATCCTCGGACCCAGTACTTC
J gene: TRBJ2-1; D gene: TRBD2; V gene: TRBV9; clone size: .; CDR3 protein: CASSVAGGLAPDNEQFF; CDR3 DNA: TGTGCCAGCAGCGTAGCCGGGGGACTAGCCCCAGACAATGAGCAGTTCTTC
J gene: TRBJ1-2; D gene: .; V gene: TRBV13; clone size: .; CDR3 protein: CASHSNREAYGYTF; CDR3 DNA: TGTGCCAGCCACAGCAACAGGGAAGCCTATGGCTACACCTTC